Shown below are 24 T cell receptor beta chains from a single sample sequenced in a study of graft-versus-host responses after intestinal transplantation. The authors combined about 200,000 CFSE-labeled responder cells with about 200,000 irradiated, violet-dye-labeled stimulator cells in plates. Some clones are missing from TCRdb's copy, which holds only in-frame ones; the method was immunoSEQ multiplex PCR. The repertoire holds over 15,000 clones, 30% to 40% seen once, with less than 4% in the top ten. The starting material was alloreactive CD8+ T cells from a mixed lymphocyte reaction culture, obtained before intestinal transplant. Specified subset: CFSE-low proliferating T cells sorted from roughly six-day pre-transplant mixed lymphocyte reaction (GvH or HvG direction). These receptors were collected from a human patient who received an intestinal transplant.

This clone was seen more than once but under ten times. The V gene is TRBV11-2, the J gene TRBJ2-7, with TRBD1 matching 9 bases. CDR1 is SGHAT, CDR2 FQNNGV, per germline. V trimming: 5 bases; J trimming: 3 bases; junction bases outside the gene matches: 5. The CDR3 runs to 14 residues. CDR3 sequence (DNA): TGTGCCAGCAGCACCGGGACAGGGAACTACGAGCAGTACTTC. This codes for CASSTGTGNYEQYF.

The chain has TRBV2 and TRBJ2-5, with unresolved D. The J call may be in error: the DNA end matches TRBJ2-7 better. The CDR3 contains 15 residues. Germline CDR1 reads SNHLY; CDR2 reads FYNNEI. The CDR3 spells CASSGVGLNSYEQYF. The CDR3 region has the DNA TGTGCCAGCAGCGGTGTAGGCCTCAACTCCTACGAGCAGTACTTC.

This chain uses TRBV11-3 with TRBJ2-7; no firm D call. CDR1 SGHNT and CDR2 YENEEA come from the germline V gene. V was clipped by 5 bases and J by 7 bases, with 6 bases between them. CDR3 length: 10 amino acids. CDR3 nucleotide sequence: TGTGCCAGCAGCCTTCGGGAGCAGTACTTC. Its translation is CASSLREQYF.

CDR3 bases: TGTGCCAGCAGCCTTTTGCGGGATGAAGCTTTCTTT. Translating gives CASSLLRDEAFF. V and J are TRBV7-8 and TRBJ1-1, with D uncertain. The CDR3 totals 12 residues. CDR1 and CDR2 (germline): SGHVS, FQNEAQ. V was shortened by 5 bases and J by 7 bases, with 11 bases between the two germline ends.

This clone turned up a few times. V is TRBV27 and J is TRBJ2-5, with no clear D. The DNA end is a closer match to TRBJ2-7, so the J assignment may be wrong. The CDR3 has 12 residues. Germline values: CDR1 MNHEY, CDR2 SMNVEV (reference sequence). CDR3: CASSLSGYEQYF. In DNA form, the CDR3 reads TGTGCCAGCAGTTTATCCGGCTACGAGCAGTACTTC.

This clone turned up a few times. The chain combines TRBV7-9 with TRBJ2-7; D unresolved. The CDR3 runs to 12 residues. CDR1 SEHNR and CDR2 FQNEAQ come from the germline V gene (reference sequence). The V and J ends lost 3 bases and 1 base respectively, with 4 bases between them. CDR3 residues: CASSLWSYEQYF. DNA for the CDR3: TGTGCCAGCAGCTTGTGGTCCTACGAGCAGTACTTC.

The chain carries TRBV29-1 and TRBJ1-1; 9 positions match TRBD1. The CDR3 runs 14 residues. Germline V gene data show CDR1 as SQVTM and CDR2 as ANQGSEA. V dropped 4 bases and J dropped 0; count of bases not matched to a gene: 3. The CDR3 loop reads CSVGGDRVNTEAFF. Here the CDR3 DNA reads TGCAGCGTTGGGGGGGACAGGGTGAACACTGAAGCTTTCTTT.

The rearrangement links TRBV27 to TRBJ2-6, with D hard to call. V shed 1 base and J shed 0 bases, with 7 bases lying between them. Per the germline V gene, CDR1 is MNHEY and CDR2 is SMNVEV (reference sequence). The CDR3 extends over 16 amino acids. For the CDR3, the DNA is TGTGCCAGCAGTTTATTGTTTGCCTCTGGGGCCAACGTCCTGACTTTC. Its translation: CASSLLFASGANVLTF. Full variable domain (remainder filled in from reference TRBV27 and TRBJ2-6): EAQVTQNPRYLITVTGKKLTVTCSQNMNHEYMSWYRQDPGLGLRQIYYSMNVEVTDKGDVPEGYKVSRKEKRNFPLILESPSPNQTSLYFCASSLLFASGANVLTFGAGSRLTVL.

The rearrangement uses TRBV4-1 and TRBJ2-1; D is uncertain. Germline CDR1 is MGHRA and CDR2 is YSYEKL. The V gene lost 3 bases and the J gene lost 8 bases, with 14 bases spanning the gap. CDR3 length: 14 amino acids. CDR3 sequence reads: CASSHLVLGDEQFF. The CDR3 coding sequence is TGCGCCAGCAGCCATTTAGTGCTCGGCGATGAGCAGTTCTTC.

To note about this clone: At one boundary the junction diverges from the germline segment, which might be a read error. The chain is built from TRBV7-2 and TRBJ2-1; 7 nucleotides line up with TRBD2. Per germline, CDR1 SGHTA and CDR2 FQGNSA. The CDR3 has 14 amino acids. The CDR3 DNA sequence: TGTGCCAGCAGCGTACCACCTTTCGGGAGGCTCGGGATCTTC. As protein: CASSVPPFGRLGIF.

This clone has only a few counts. The rearrangement links TRBV6-1 to TRBJ1-2, with D possibly matching TRBD1 (6 bases). The CDR3 totals 16 residues. Germline CDR1 is MNHNS and CDR2 is SASEGT. The V end lost 2 bases, the J end lost 2 bases, and 15 bases lay between the germline ends. This CDR3 is CASSEFGRGANYGYTF. CDR3 nucleotides: TGTGCCAGCAGTGAATTCGGTCGGGGGGCCAACTATGGCTACACCTTC.

This clone appeared once. One junction end disagrees with the germline gene, perhaps due to a read error. The gene calls are TRBV6-5 and TRBJ1-5, with D maybe TRBD1 (5 bases). The V gene's germline CDR1 is MNHEY and CDR2 SVGAGI. CDR3 length equals 14 residues. The DNA of the CDR3 is TGTGCCAGCAGTTACTGGGGGGGGATCAGCCCCAGCTCATTT. Protein sequence: CASSYWGGISPSSF.

This chain uses TRBV5-4 with TRBJ2-7; D gene uncertain. Trimming shortened V by 0 bases and J by 3 bases, and 4 bases separated the two germline ends. The CDR3 contains 12 residues. Germline assignment: CDR1 SGHNT and CDR2 YYREEE (reference sequence). The CDR3 DNA follows: TGTGCCAGCAGCTTGGATAACTACGAGCAGTACTTC. Translating it yields CASSLDNYEQYF.

This clone is a singleton in its sample. CDR3 in DNA: TGTGCCAGCAGTTCTTTCAGCGACCGAGTTCAGCCCCAGCATTTT. Amino acids: CASSSFSDRVQPQHF. This chain connects TRBV6-9 to TRBJ1-5, with D uncertain. Germline V gene lookup returns CDR1 MNHGY and CDR2 SVAAGI. V lost 4 bases, J lost 6 bases, and 16 bases lay in between. This CDR3 spans 15 amino acids.

The chain couples TRBV7-9 to TRBJ2-5; no firm D call. Between the trimmed V and J ends, which lost 5 bases and 4 bases, there was a span of 20 bases. The CDR3 extends over 16 amino acids. Germline-derived CDR1 and CDR2 are SEHNR and FQNEAQ (reference sequence). The CDR3 spells CASSPHRYLPGETQYF. CDR3 sequence (DNA): TGTGCCAGCAGCCCTCACCGATATCTTCCGGGAGAGACCCAGTACTTC.

This clone was observed a few times. The J gene is TRBJ2-1, the V gene TRBV7-3, with a weak D call TRBD2 (5 bases). This CDR3 is 12 amino acids long. The V gene's germline CDR1 is SGHTA and CDR2 FQGTGA. V dropped 3 bases and J dropped 7 bases, with 7 bases sitting between them. CDR3 in amino acids: CASSFRGNEQFF. The CDR3 DNA sequence: TGTGCCAGCAGCTTTCGGGGAAATGAGCAGTTCTTC.

The gene calls are TRBV4-1 and TRBJ2-5, with 12 positions matching TRBD2. In germline, CDR1 is MGHRA, CDR2 YSYEKL. Unmatched junction bases numbered 11, after V lost 4 bases and J lost 5 bases. This CDR3 contains 17 residues. The CDR3 loop is CASSPSSGRAQMETQYF. The CDR3 DNA follows: TGCGCCAGCAGCCCTTCTAGCGGGAGGGCCCAAATGGAGACCCAGTACTTC.

The CDR3 coding sequence is TGTGCCAACCGACCGGGACAGGGGATCCTAAGCTCTGGGGCCAACGTCCTGACTTTC. This gives the protein CANRPGQGILSSGANVLTF. The chain carries TRBV7-6 and TRBJ2-6; 10 bases are a match to TRBD1. The germline V gene encodes CDR1 SGHVS and CDR2 FNYEAQ. The length of the CDR3 is 19 residues. After removal of 10 bases from V and 0 bases from J, the junction contained 15 bases not matched to a gene.

Comments on this clone: One end of the junction is discordant with germline, which a read error may explain. The sample contains more than one DNA sequence encoding this CDR3. The rearrangement uses TRBV27 and TRBJ1-6; no firm D call. Looked up from germline, CDR1 is MNHEY and CDR2 is SMNVEV (reference sequence). CDR3 length: 12 residues. CDR3 in DNA: TGTGCCAGCAGTTGCCGACATTCACCTCTCCACTTT. Translated: CASSCRHSPLHF.

The chain has TRBV19 and TRBJ1-5; D gene ambiguous. This CDR3 comprises 12 residues. Germline-derived CDR1 and CDR2 are LNHDA and SQIVND (reference sequence). V lost 7 bases to trimming and J lost 4 bases, with 8 bases between them. In DNA, the CDR3 is TGTGCCAGTAAATATCGAAATCAGCCCCAGCATTTT. It yields the protein CASKYRNQPQHF.

The table lists this clone with a few counts. The J gene is TRBJ2-1, the V gene TRBV9; 12 bases are shared with TRBD2. The CDR3 covers 18 residues. V was pared by 1 base and J by 1 base, with 6 bases of the junction left unmatched. Germline values: CDR1 SGDLS, CDR2 YYNGEE. This CDR3 reads CASSVPGGTSGSYNEQFF. The DNA of the CDR3 is TGTGCCAGCAGCGTACCTGGTGGGACTAGCGGGTCCTACAATGAGCAGTTCTTC.

Points on this clone: Other DNA sequences within the sample encode an identical CDR3. DNA for the CDR3: TGCGCCAGCAGCCAGGGCTCTAGTGAGCAGTACTTC. Amino acids: CASSQGSSEQYF. The chain couples TRBV4-1 to TRBJ2-7; D call uncertain. Germline V lookup: CDR1 MGHRA, CDR2 YSYEKL. The CDR3 length is 12 residues. V lost 3 bases and J lost 7, with 10 bases in between.

The CDR3 sequence: CASSQGLAGGYEQYF. The CDR3, as DNA: TGTGCCAGCAGCCAAGGACTAGCGGGAGGCTACGAGCAGTACTTC. The chain couples TRBV9 to TRBJ2-7; TRBD2 matches 14 bases. This CDR3 comprises 15 residues. Germline V gene lookup returns CDR1 SGDLS and CDR2 YYNGEE. The ends lost 4 bases at V and 3 bases at J; junction bases unmatched: 3.

This clone was seen a single time. The gene calls are TRBV14 and TRBJ2-1, with a weak D call TRBD1 (5 bases). This CDR3 comprises 14 residues. Trimming removed 1 base at V and 7 bases at J, with 11 bases between. CDR1 and CDR2 from the germline V gene are SGHDN and FVKESK. DNA of the CDR3: TGTGCCAGCAGCCAAGTAAGGGGTCCGAATGAGCAGTTCTTC. Protein product: CASSQVRGPNEQFF.